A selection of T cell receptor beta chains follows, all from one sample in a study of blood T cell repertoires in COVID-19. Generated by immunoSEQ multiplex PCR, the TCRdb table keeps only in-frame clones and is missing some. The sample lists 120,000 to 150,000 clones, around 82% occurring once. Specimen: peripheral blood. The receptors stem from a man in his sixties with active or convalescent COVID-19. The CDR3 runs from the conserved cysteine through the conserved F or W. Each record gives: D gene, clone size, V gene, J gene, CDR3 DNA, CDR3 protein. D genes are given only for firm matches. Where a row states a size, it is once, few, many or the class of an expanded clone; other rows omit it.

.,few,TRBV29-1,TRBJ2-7,TGCAGCGTTCTTCTAGGAAGCGAGCAGTACTTC,CSVLLGSEQYF
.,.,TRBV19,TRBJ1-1,TGTGCCAGTAGTCCCGGGACAGAAGCTTTCTTT,CASSPGTEAFF
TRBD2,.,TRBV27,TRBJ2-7,TGTGCCAGCAGTTTAATCAGCGGGAGAGGATACGAGCAGTACTTC,CASSLISGRGYEQYF
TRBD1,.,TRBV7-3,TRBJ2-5,TGTGCCAGCAGCTTATTCGGGACAGGGGAGAAATTGGGAGAGACCCAGTACTTC,CASSLFGTGEKLGETQYF
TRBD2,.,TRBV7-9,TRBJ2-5,TGTGCCAGCAGCTTAGAAGTGGGGACTAGCGCAGAAGAGACCCAGTACTTC,CASSLEVGTSAEETQYF
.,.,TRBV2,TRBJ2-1,TGTGCCAGCAGTGAAGTCGGAAGCGGCAATGAGCAGTTCTTC,CASSEVGSGNEQFF
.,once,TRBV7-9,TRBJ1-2,TGTGCCAGCAGCTTCCAGGAGGCCCCAAGTTCTAACTATGGCTACACCTTC,CASSFQEAPSSNYGYTF
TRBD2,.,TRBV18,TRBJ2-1,TGTGCCAGCTTACCGCTAGCGGGAGATTGGAATGAGCAGTTCTTC,CASLPLAGDWNEQFF
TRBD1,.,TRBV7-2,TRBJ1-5,TGTGCCAGCAGCCTACAGGGGGGCGCGGGTAGGCCCCAGCATTTT,CASSLQGGAGRPQHF
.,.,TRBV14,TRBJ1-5,TGTGCCAGCAGCCATTCCCACGGGCAGCCCCAGCATTTT,CASSHSHGQPQHF
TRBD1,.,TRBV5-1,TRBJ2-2,TGCGCCAGCAGTTCACCAGGGGGCGCGAGCACCGGGGAGCTGTTTTTT,CASSSPGGASTGELFF
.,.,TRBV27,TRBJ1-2,TGTGCCAGCAGCCCCCAGGACAGAGGGTATGGCTACACCTTC,CASSPQDRGYGYTF
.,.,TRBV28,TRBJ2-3,TGTGCCAGCAGTACCGGCGGGCAAAGCACAGATACGCAGTATTTT,CASSTGGQSTDTQYF
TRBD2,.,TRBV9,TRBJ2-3,TGTGCCAGCAGCGTTGCCCCAGGGCTAGCGGGAGCGCCCCTTAGCACAGATACGCAGTATTTT,CASSVAPGLAGAPLSTDTQYF
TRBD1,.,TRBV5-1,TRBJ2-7,TGCGCCAGCAGCCACGGGGCCGGGACAGGGTCCTACGAGCAGTACTTC,CASSHGAGTGSYEQYF
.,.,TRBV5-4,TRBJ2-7,TGTGCCAGCAGCTTTATAGCGGATACCTTGAACGAGCAGTACTTC,CASSFIADTLNEQYF
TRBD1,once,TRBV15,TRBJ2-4,TGTGCCACCAGCAGACTTGGGACAGCTAAAAACATTCAGTACTTC,CATSRLGTAKNIQYF
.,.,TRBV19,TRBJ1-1,TGTGCCAGTAGTATAGGACCTGAGGTGTATGCTTTCTTT,CASSIGPEVYAFF
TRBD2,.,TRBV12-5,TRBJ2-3,TGTGCTAGTGCCCTGGGACTAAGCACAGATACGCAGTATTTT,CASALGLSTDTQYF
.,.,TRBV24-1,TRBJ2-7,TGTGCCACCAGTGATTTTGAGGCCCCGGGGCAGTACTTC,CATSDFEAPGQYF
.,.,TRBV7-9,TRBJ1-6,TGTGCCAGCAGCTTAGTCGGGCAGGGTGAATCACCCCTCCACTTT,CASSLVGQGESPLHF
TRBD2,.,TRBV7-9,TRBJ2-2,TGTGCCAGCAGGCCTCCGGGGACTACGAACACCGGGGAGCTGTTTTTT,CASRPPGTTNTGELFF
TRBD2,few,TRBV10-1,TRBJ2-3,TGCGCCAGCAGGGCCCCCGGGACTAGCGGCTTCACAGATACGCAGTATTTT,CASRAPGTSGFTDTQYF
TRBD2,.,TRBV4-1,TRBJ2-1,TGCGCCAGCAGCTTAGCCAGCGGGAGGGGGAATGAGCAGTTCTTC,CASSLASGRGNEQFF
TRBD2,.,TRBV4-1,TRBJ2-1,TGCGCCAGCAGCTTACGACTAGCGGGAGAGCTACTTAGCTCCTACAATGAGCAGTTCTTC,CASSLRLAGELLSSYNEQFF
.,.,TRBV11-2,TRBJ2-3,TGTGCCAGCAGCCGAAGGGGTCCTTCAAGGGATACGCAGTATTTT,CASSRRGPSRDTQYF
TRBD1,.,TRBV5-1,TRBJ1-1,TGCGCCAGCAGCCGTCAGGGGGCTAGTACTGAAGCTTTCTTT,CASSRQGASTEAFF